This TCR beta chain comes out of a study of T cell responses to AZD1222 COVID-19 vaccine. Germline values: CDR1 MNHEY, CDR2 SMNVEV (reference sequence). The CDR3 spans 12 residues. Assay used: immunoSEQ multiplex PCR; TCRdb lists only in-frame clones, some missing. Here the sample spans under 200,000 clones, 80% to 95% being singletons. Whole-study findings and limits: Of the AZD1222 recipients, only six or seven were seropositive at baseline. Donors were largely white British and mainly female; clonal diversity was possibly underestimated. Spike was spanned by vaccine-associated CD4 TCRs, which were dominant at 160-218 and 743-854. Targeting of unmutated variant regions was reportedly seen in nearly half of spike-specific TCRs.

About this clone itself: As yet, its antigen is unknown. One end of the junction varies from germline; a read error may be responsible.

Specimen: peripheral blood, collected on day 0 of AZD1222 vaccination. The J gene is TRBJ2-1, the V gene TRBV27, with 7 bases lining up with TRBD1. The receptor was derived from an adult in good health. The CDR3 coding sequence is TGTGCCAGCAGTTACGGACAGGTCGAGCTGTTCTTC. Translated: CASSYGQVELFF.